One sample yielded the 28 T cell receptor beta chains listed below, sequenced in a study of shared clonotypes between healthy human individuals. Sequenced by immunoSEQ multiplex PCR; TCRdb stores in-frame clones only, minus some. The sample shows more than 2,000,000 clones, over 85% of them seen only once. The sequenced sample was naive CD4+ T cells from PBMCs. Subset specified: CD45RA+ positively selected. These TCRs come from a man aged 18 to 29 in good health. Some clones in this sample may be carry-over from other donors' samples.

The chain combines TRBV5-6 with TRBJ2-5, with unresolved D. Germline V gene lookup returns CDR1 SGHDT and CDR2 YYEEEE. The V end was cut by 4 bases, the J end by 7 bases, with 14 bases between. CDR3 size: 13 residues. The CDR3 nucleotides are TGTGCCAGCAGCCCAATTAGTAGTGGGACCCAGTACTTC. Translating it yields CASSPISSGTQYF.

This chain links TRBV5-1 with TRBJ2-5; tentative D call: TRBD1 (6 bases). The CDR3 runs to 14 residues. The germline gives CDR1 SGHRS, CDR2 YFSETQ. V dropped 3 bases and J dropped 4 bases, with 13 bases sitting between them. The CDR3 bases are TGCGCCAGCAGCTCTGACAGGACCTTAGAGACCCAGTACTTC. As protein: CASSSDRTLETQYF.

The chain uses TRBV5-6 and TRBJ1-2; D is possibly TRBD1 (5 bases). Germline CDR1 SGHDT, CDR2 YYEEEE. This CDR3 contains 15 residues. V was trimmed by 0 bases and J by 2 bases, leaving 11 bases between them. CDR3 sequence (DNA): TGTGCCAGCAGCTTGGTAGGGGAGGGAAACTATGGCTACACCTTC. This translates into CASSLVGEGNYGYTF.

V and J are TRBV13 and TRBJ1-4; 8 bases agree with TRBD1. Trimming at V came to 6 bases and at J to 7 bases, leaving 7 bases not matched to a gene. CDR1 is PRHDT, CDR2 FYEKMQ, per germline (reference sequence). The CDR3 sequence is 14 residues long. The CDR3 sequence is CASRDRGAAEKLFF. The CDR3 DNA sequence: TGTGCCAGCAGAGACAGGGGTGCTGCTGAAAAACTGTTTTTT. The variable domain in full, completed from reference TRBV13 and TRBJ1-4, reads AAGVIQSPRHLIKEKRETATLKCYPIPRHDTVYWYQQGPGQDPQFLISFYEKMQSDKGSIPDRFSAQQFSDYHSELNMSSLELGDSALYFCASRDRGAAEKLFFGSGTQLSVL.

J is TRBJ1-1 and V is TRBV28; D perhaps matches TRBD1 (6 bases). CDR1 is MDHEN and CDR2 is SYDVKM in the germline V gene. The CDR3 covers 14 residues. V lost 11 bases to trimming and J lost 0 bases, with 16 bases between them. CDR3 in amino acids: CAWGAGTMNTEAFF. The DNA for the CDR3 is TGTGCCTGGGGGGCCGGGACCATGAACACTGAAGCTTTCTTT. The variable domain in full, completed from reference TRBV28 and TRBJ1-1, reads DVKVTQSSRYLVKRTGEKVFLECVQDMDHENMFWYRQDPGLGLRLIYFSYDVKMKEKGDIPEGYSVSREKKERFSLILESASTNQTSMYLCAWGAGTMNTEAFFGQGTRLTVV.

This chain uses TRBV6-6 with TRBJ2-3, with 7 bases lining up with TRBD1. Germline lookup yields CDR1 MNHNY and CDR2 SVGAGI (reference sequence). The CDR3 consists of 16 residues. The V segment lost 2 bases and the J segment 0 bases; nucleotides outside the gene matches: 5. The CDR3 nucleotides read TGTGCCAGCAGTTACCCACCGGGACAGAGCACAGATACGCAGTATTTT. Its protein is CASSYPPGQSTDTQYF.

This rearrangement joins TRBV14 to TRBJ2-6, with TRBD2 identical over 10 bases. From germline, CDR1 is SGHDN and CDR2 FVKESK. This CDR3 has 20 amino acids. V shed 0 bases, J shed 4 bases, and the junction held 12 bases outside the gene matches. The CDR3 DNA is TGTGCCAGCAGCCAAGATCGAATAGCGGGAGGCCGAGGGGGGGCCAACGTCCTGACTTTC. Its protein is CASSQDRIAGGRGGANVLTF.

The chain combines TRBV27 with TRBJ2-1; D not certain. V lost 3 bases and J lost 7, with 10 bases in between. The germline CDR1 and CDR2 sequences are MNHEY and SMNVEV (reference sequence). The CDR3 is made up of 13 amino acids. This chain's CDR3 is CASSFLQLNEQFF. DNA of the CDR3: TGTGCCAGCAGTTTTTTACAGCTAAATGAGCAGTTCTTC.

Concerning this clone itself: This same CDR3 is encoded by further DNA sequences in the sample. The V gene is TRBV18, the J gene TRBJ2-5; 9 bases line up with TRBD2. Unmatched junction bases numbered 2, after V lost 4 bases and J lost 2 bases. Germline loops: CDR1 KGHSH, CDR2 LQKENI. The CDR3 runs to 14 residues. The CDR3 sequence: CASSLTSGQETQYF. For the CDR3, the DNA is TGTGCCAGCTCACTGACTAGCGGACAAGAGACCCAGTACTTC.

The CDR3 DNA reads TGTGCCAGCAGCCCGACGGGGCAGGGTAGCTCCTACGAGCAGTACTTC. This sequence encodes CASSPTGQGSSYEQYF. The gene calls are TRBV7-9 and TRBJ2-7; D may match TRBD1 or TRBD2 (5 bases each). V lost 5 bases, J lost 0 bases, and 17 bases lay in between. Germline V gene lookup returns CDR1 SEHNR and CDR2 FQNEAQ (reference sequence). The CDR3 extends over 16 amino acids.

The CDR3 here is CSVGLVHLAPDTQYF. CDR3 bases: TGCAGCGTTGGACTCGTTCACCTGGCCCCAGATACGCAGTATTTT. The V call is TRBV29-1, the J call TRBJ2-3; D is unresolved. The germline gives CDR1 SQVTM, CDR2 ANQGSEA. CDR3 length: 15 amino acids. The V gene lost 4 bases and the J gene lost 4 bases, with 18 bases spanning the gap.

The genes are TRBV7-8 and TRBJ2-7; 10 bases align to TRBD2. The V and J ends lost 3 bases and 4 bases, in that order; junction bases with no gene match: 6. The CDR3 contains 15 residues. The germline gives CDR1 SGHVS, CDR2 FQNEAQ. The CDR3 spells CASSLRSGRAYEQYF. The CDR3 nucleotides read TGTGCCAGCAGCTTGCGAAGCGGGAGGGCGTACGAGCAGTACTTC.

Regarding this clone: Mismatch with germline at one junction end may stem from a read error. This chain links TRBV27 with TRBJ2-5; D is tentatively TRBD1 or TRBD2 (5 bases each). Germline V gene data show CDR1 as MNHEY and CDR2 as SMNVEV (reference sequence). The CDR3 length is 16 residues. CDR3 nucleotides: TGTGCCAGCAGTGTATCCGGGGCCTACAGTGTAGAGACCCAGTACTTC. Translation: CASSVSGAYSVETQYF.

This clone was found a few times. The chain links TRBV14 to TRBJ2-1; D gene unclear. The germline V gene encodes CDR1 SGHDN and CDR2 FVKESK. With 1 base removed from V and 7 bases from J, the gap between germline ends came to 11 bases. The CDR3 runs 14 residues. The DNA of the CDR3 is TGTGCCAGCAGCCAAGCCAGCTACATGAATGAGCAGTTCTTC. Protein: CASSQASYMNEQFF.

The chain employs TRBV27 and TRBJ1-5, with D perhaps TRBD1 (5 bases). The CDR3 has 15 amino acids. Trimming stripped 2 bases from V and 9 bases from J, with 17 bases between. Germline V CDR1 and CDR2: MNHEY, SMNVEV (reference sequence). CDR3 coding DNA: TGTGCCAGCAGTTTAAGGTCCGGGGGGGAGGCGCCCCAGCATTTT. Encoded protein: CASSLRSGGEAPQHF.

V gene TRBV6-6 combines with J gene TRBJ2-7; TRBD1 matches 8 bases. Germline V gives CDR1 MNHNY, CDR2 SVGAGI (reference sequence). The CDR3 length is 14 residues. The trim removed 7 bases at V and 2 bases at J, leaving 7 bases unmatched. For the CDR3, the DNA is TGTGCCAGCAAGGATGGGACAGGCACCTACGAGCAGTACTTC. This gives the protein CASKDGTGTYEQYF.

Details on this clone: The same CDR3 arises from other DNA sequences in this sample as well. V is TRBV5-1 and J is TRBJ2-2, with 9 bases fitting TRBD2. With V trimmed by 2 bases and J by 2 bases, 4 bases remained unmatched. Germline V gene data show CDR1 as SGHRS and CDR2 as YFSETQ. This CDR3 contains 16 residues. The CDR3 spells CASSFLAGINTGELFF. CDR3 nucleotides: TGCGCCAGCAGCTTTCTAGCGGGAATAAACACCGGGGAGCTGTTTTTT.

This chain uses TRBV20-1 with TRBJ2-3; D call uncertain. Germline assignment: CDR1 DFQATT and CDR2 SNEGSKA (reference sequence). Trimming shortened V by 2 bases and J by 13 bases, and 13 bases separated the two germline ends. CDR3 size: 11 residues. CDR3 bases: TGCAGTGCTAGACCGGACCCATTCAAGTATTTT. Encoded protein: CSARPDPFKYF.

This chain uses TRBV6-1 with TRBJ1-1; tentatively, D is TRBD1 (6 bases). Germline-derived CDR1 and CDR2 are MNHNS and SASEGT. There are 16 residues in the CDR3. The V and J ends lost 1 base and 0 bases respectively, with 12 bases between them. The CDR3: CASSEDPTGLNTEAFF. As DNA, the CDR3 is TGTGCCAGCAGTGAAGACCCTACAGGGCTGAACACTGAAGCTTTCTTT.

The J gene is TRBJ2-1, the V gene TRBV2; D remains unclear. The CDR3 extends over 14 amino acids. V shed 0 bases and J shed 5 bases, with 8 bases lying between them. Germline V gene data show CDR1 as SNHLY and CDR2 as FYNNEI. CDR3 sequence (DNA): TGTGCCAGCAGTGAAGCGCCACAACACAATGAGCAGTTCTTC. Its translation: CASSEAPQHNEQFF.

This clone was seen only once. The chain carries TRBV7-9 and TRBJ2-7; 11 positions match TRBD2. The CDR3 is 18 amino acids. The ends lost 5 bases at V and 0 bases at J; junction bases unmatched: 12. The germline CDR1 and CDR2 sequences are SEHNR and FQNEAQ (reference sequence). DNA of the CDR3: TGTGCCAGCAGCGTGGGACTAGCGGAAGTCCGGAGCTCCTACGAGCAGTACTTC. Encoded protein: CASSVGLAEVRSSYEQYF.

J is TRBJ1-1 and V is TRBV12-5, with D possibly TRBD1 on 6 matching bases. Deletions cut 6 bases from V and 7 bases from J, with 18 bases between. CDR1 LGHNT and CDR2 FRNRAP come from the germline V gene. This CDR3 comprises 14 residues. The CDR3 nucleotides read TGTGCTAGTGGGGACAGCAGGGACGGGAGTGAAGCTTTCTTT. It yields the protein CASGDSRDGSEAFF.

The chain has TRBV29-1 and TRBJ2-5, with D possibly being TRBD1 (6 bases). V was clipped by 3 bases and J by 5 bases, with 13 bases between them. Germline assignment: CDR1 SQVTM and CDR2 ANQGSEA. This CDR3 is built from 13 residues. The CDR3 sequence is CSVENTGWETQYF. Written as DNA, the CDR3 is TGCAGCGTTGAGAACACAGGGTGGGAGACCCAGTACTTC.

This chain connects TRBV18 to TRBJ2-7; 11 positions agree with TRBD2. There are 17 residues in the CDR3. Germline CDR1 and CDR2: KGHSH and LQKENI. J was trimmed by 4 bases and V by 1 base; bases with no gene match: 9. As DNA, the CDR3 is TGTGCCAGCTCACCACTGATGGGGACTAGCGGATCTTACGAGCAGTACTTC. This encodes CASSPLMGTSGSYEQYF.

This chain connects TRBV5-4 to TRBJ1-2; D call uncertain. With 4 bases removed from V and 4 bases from J, the gap between germline ends came to 14 bases. This CDR3 spans 14 amino acids. Germline CDR1 SGHNT, CDR2 YYREEE (reference sequence). The CDR3 reads CASSQRGRLYGYTF. CDR3 nucleotide sequence: TGTGCCAGCAGCCAGCGTGGGAGACTCTATGGCTACACCTTC. Full variable domain (remainder filled in from reference TRBV5-4 and TRBJ1-2): ETGVTQSPTHLIKTRGQQVTLRCSSQSGHNTVSWYQQALGQGPQFIFQYYREEENGRGNFPPRFSGLQFPNYSSELNVNALELDDSALYLCASSQRGRLYGYTFGSGTRLTVV.

V usage is TRBV10-3 and J usage is TRBJ2-3; 13 positions agree with TRBD2. Germline lookup yields CDR1 ENHRY and CDR2 SYGVKD. The junction had 4 bases not matched to a gene; V was cut back by 5 bases and J by 2 bases. The CDR3 spans 16 residues. CDR3 residues: CAISKGLAGSTDTQYF. The CDR3 bases are TGTGCCATCAGTAAGGGACTAGCGGGATCCACAGATACGCAGTATTTT.

The chain carries TRBV7-6 and TRBJ2-5, with 9 bases lining up with TRBD1. J was trimmed by 9 bases and V by 5 bases; bases with no gene match: 10. Germline loops: CDR1 SGHVS, CDR2 FNYEAQ. The CDR3 totals 14 residues. The CDR3 loop is CASSPRTGEGAQYF. Here the CDR3 DNA reads TGTGCCAGCAGCCCCCGGACAGGGGAGGGGGCCCAGTACTTC.

With respect to this clone: This sample also contains other DNA sequences that code for the same CDR3. The chain employs TRBV30 and TRBJ2-7; TRBD1 aligns across 7 bases. The CDR3 is 14 residues long. Germline CDR1 and CDR2: GTSNPN and SVGIG (reference sequence). V shed 0 bases, J shed 1 base, and the junction held 3 bases outside the gene matches. The CDR3 nucleotides are TGTGCCTGGAGTGTAAGACAGGGATCCTACGAGCAGTACTTC. It yields the protein CAWSVRQGSYEQYF.